This TCR beta chain was obtained from a study of T cells after yellow fever vaccination. TCRdb re-called the 5' RACE reads with MiXCR, one entry per CDR3 protein. Here the sample spans 510,000 or so distinct CDR3 sequences, 15% to 20% being singletons. This CDR3 has 11 residues. CDR1 is MNHEY, CDR2 SVGAGI, per germline. Trimming stripped 10 bases from V and 7 bases from J, with 14 bases between. Comments on this clonotype: Its antigen remains unidentified.

Study conclusions and caveats: A weaker secondary response peaked on day 5, the primary on day 15.

The TCR comes from a man aged 25-45 years who received the YFV17D yellow fever vaccine. The rearrangement uses TRBV6-5 and TRBJ2-7; D is uncertain. The sample consisted of PBMCs, taken 15 days after the yellow fever booster vaccination. The CDR3 DNA reads TGTGCCACTCGAAGCCTTGAGGAGCAGTACTTC. Its protein product is CATRSLEEQYF.